This paragraph reports one T cell receptor beta chain. The treatment was: oral pan-JAK inhibitor, 5-10 mg twice daily. The record originates from a study of CD8+ T cells in alopecia areata. RNA, once extracted, was reverse transcribed into cDNA for use as the sequencing template. Repertoires were generated with immunoSEQ multiplex PCR, while TCRdb's copy carries only in-frame clones and drops some. This table holds more than 150,000 clones, 45% to 75% found once. The CDR3 runs 15 residues. Trimming cost V 6 bases and J 8 bases, with 24 bases left between them. Germline V gene data show CDR1 as SQVTM and CDR2 as ANQGSEA.

The genes are TRBV29-1 and TRBJ2-3; perhaps TRBD2 as D (5 bases). The clonotype was recovered from a human donor with alopecia areata. The input for sequencing was CD4+ T cells sorted from blood, taken at week 4, from a patient treated with tofacitinib. This chain's CDR3 is CSVPRLAEGRGTQYF. The CDR3 DNA reads as TGCAGCGTGCCTCGGTTGGCAGAGGGTCGTGGTACGCAGTATTTT.